This entry lists 2 T cell receptor beta chains sequenced from one sample in a study of identifying expanded T cells in peripheral blood. The data were produced by immunoSEQ multiplex PCR, yet TCRdb's version contains in-frame clones alone and is incomplete. The table has about 100,000 clones, about 83% seen once. Source material: blood. The receptors were sampled from a person between 18 and 69 years old in good health.

The chain carries TRBV2 and TRBJ1-1; no firm D call. Germline V gives CDR1 SNHLY, CDR2 FYNNEI. This CDR3 spans 13 amino acids. V lost 3 bases and J 1 base, leaving 6 bases between the germline ends. The DNA of the CDR3 is TGTGCCAGCAGTGAGGAGGGGAACACTGAAGCTTTCTTT. This translates into CASSEEGNTEAFF.

This clone came up a few times. The chain couples TRBV7-2 to TRBJ1-5; D remains ambiguous. The CDR3 loop spans 16 amino acids. Germline CDR1 reads SGHTA; CDR2 reads FQGNSA. V lost 4 bases and J lost 1, with 14 bases in between. The CDR3 loop reads CASSSPEAGSNQPQHF. For the CDR3, the DNA is TGTGCCAGCAGCTCACCGGAAGCGGGAAGCAATCAGCCCCAGCATTTT.